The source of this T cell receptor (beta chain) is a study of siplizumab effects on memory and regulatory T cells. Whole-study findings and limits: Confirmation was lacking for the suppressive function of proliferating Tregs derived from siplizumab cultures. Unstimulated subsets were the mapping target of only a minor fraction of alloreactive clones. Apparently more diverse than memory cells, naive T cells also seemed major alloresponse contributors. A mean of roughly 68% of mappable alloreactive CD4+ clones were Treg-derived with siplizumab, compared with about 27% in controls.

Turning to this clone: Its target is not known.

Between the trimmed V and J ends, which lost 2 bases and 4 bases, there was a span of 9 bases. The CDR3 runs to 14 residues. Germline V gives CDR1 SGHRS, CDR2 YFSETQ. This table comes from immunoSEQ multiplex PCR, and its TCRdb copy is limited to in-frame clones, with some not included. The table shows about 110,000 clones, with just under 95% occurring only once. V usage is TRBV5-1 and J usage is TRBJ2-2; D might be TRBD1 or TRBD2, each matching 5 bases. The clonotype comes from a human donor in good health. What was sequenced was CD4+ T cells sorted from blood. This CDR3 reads CASSFWGPTGELFF. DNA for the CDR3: TGCGCCAGCAGCTTTTGGGGACCCACCGGGGAGCTGTTTTTT.